The clone carrying this TCR beta chain was seen at least ten times. Antigen unknown. Between the trimmed V and J ends, which lost 5 bases and 4 bases, there was a span of 17 bases. Per germline, CDR1 SGHNT and CDR2 YENEEA. The length of the CDR3 is 15 residues. Hyperthyroidism, newly diagnosed and lasting under 2 months, affected patients aged 18 to 65. The PBMCs studied were ones that came from around 10 ml fresh peripheral blood. This entry is derived from a study of T cells in Graves' hyperthyroidism and ophthalmopathy. About the study: Peripheral blood was secured at the point of initial diagnosis, before any treatment. Whole-study findings and limits: Most thyroid clonotypes expanded above 0.001 were also detected in blood.

The investigators amplified TCR beta CDR3 regions from RNA transcripts. An initial round of RT-PCR targeting the TCR CDR3 relied on the HTBI primer set. TCRdb recomputed calls from the multiplex PCR reads with MiXCR, one row per CDR3 protein. The sample contains about 720,000 distinct CDR3 sequences, 18% of which appear only once. Sample: blood. V usage is TRBV11-3 and J usage is TRBJ2-5; the D call may be TRBD1 or TRBD2 (6 bases each). This sequence originates from a woman in her forties or fifties with Graves' hyperthyroidism that later progressed to Graves' ophthalmopathy. In nucleotides, the CDR3 is TGTGCCAGCAGCCCAGTGGGGGGCGGAGTAGAGACCCAGTACTTC. The encoded protein is CASSPVGGGVETQYF.